The T cell receptor beta chain described here comes from a study of radiotherapy plus CTLA-4 blockade in lung cancer. The sample holds a few counts of this clone. Profiled with immunoSEQ multiplex PCR; TCRdb holds only in-frame clones, not every one. There are roughly 42,000 clones in the sample; roughly 60% occur only once, and about a fifth lies in the top ten. The study treated chemo-refractory metastatic non-small-cell lung cancer patients with focal radiation plus ipilimumab CTLA-4 blockade. This CDR3 is 15 amino acids long. CDR1 and CDR2 from the germline V gene are MGHRA and YSYEKL. The chain links TRBV4-1 to TRBJ2-5, with TRBD2 matching 8 bases. The closer fit of TRBJ2-7 to the DNA end suggests the J call may be wrong. This sequence was found in a human donor with non-small cell lung cancer who had a partial response to radiotherapy plus ipilimumab. This specimen consisted of peripheral blood, obtained from a patient treated with radiotherapy plus ipilimumab. Here the CDR3 reads CASSQIGGGNVEQYF. The CDR3 nucleotides are TGCGCCAGCAGCCAAATCGGGGGGGGAAATGTCGAGCAGTACTTC.